This T cell receptor (beta chain) was recorded in a study of naive and memory T cell subsets. This clonotype appeared many times. Germline loops: CDR1 SGHTA, CDR2 FQGNSA. The CDR3 consists of 15 residues. V lost 0 bases to trimming and J lost 8 bases, with 16 bases between them. A UMI-containing oligonucleotide was joined by 3' ligation to the TCR cDNA template. Ligated cDNA underwent four rounds of PCR with nested alpha and beta constant region primers and SP2. Reverse transcription of blood and skin TCR RNA was primed at alpha and beta constant regions. MiXCR, run by TCRdb on the 5' RACE reads, gives a single entry per CDR3 protein. The top ten hold approximately 10% of the sample, which has over 45,000 distinct CDR3 sequences, roughly 7.5% seen once.

The chain combines TRBV7-2 with TRBJ1-2; D gene uncertain. The sequence was obtained from a female donor in good health. This chain's CDR3 is CASSLARTDGKGYTF. The CDR3 DNA reads as TGTGCCAGCAGCTTAGCCCGGACTGATGGTAAGGGCTACACCTTC.